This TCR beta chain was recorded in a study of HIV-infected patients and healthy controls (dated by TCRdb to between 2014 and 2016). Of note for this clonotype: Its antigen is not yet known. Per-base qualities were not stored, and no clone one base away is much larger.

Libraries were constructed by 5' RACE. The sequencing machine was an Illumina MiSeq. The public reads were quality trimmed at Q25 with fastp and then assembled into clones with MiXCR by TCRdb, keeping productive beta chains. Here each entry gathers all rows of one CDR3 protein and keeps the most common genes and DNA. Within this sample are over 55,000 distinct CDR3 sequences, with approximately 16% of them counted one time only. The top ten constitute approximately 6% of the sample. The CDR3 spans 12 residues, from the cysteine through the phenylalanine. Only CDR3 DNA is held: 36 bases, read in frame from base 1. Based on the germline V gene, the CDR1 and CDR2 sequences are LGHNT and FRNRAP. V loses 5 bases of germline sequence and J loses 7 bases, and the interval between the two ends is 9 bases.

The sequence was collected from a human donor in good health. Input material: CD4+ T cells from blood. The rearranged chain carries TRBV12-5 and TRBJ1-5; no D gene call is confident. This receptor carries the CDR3 CASGPSWQPQHF. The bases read TGTGCTAGTGGTCCCTCTTGGCAGCCCCAGCATTTT.